Reported below is one T cell receptor (beta chain). Its matching antigen is unknown. These data come from a study of OX40 agonist ivuxolimab in advanced cancers. For the study at large: Mean age about 60 years, range roughly 23 to 79; roughly 82% male.

Systemic immunosuppression or a history of autoimmune disease excluded patients. Clones were read by immunoSEQ multiplex PCR, and TCRdb kept only the in-frame ones, dropping some. This sample has approximately 94,000 clones, with around 84% found just once. CDR1 and CDR2 (germline): LNHNV, YYDKDF (reference sequence). V lost 2 bases, J lost 7 bases, and 14 bases lay in between. This CDR3 contains 14 residues. Study-wide findings and caveats: Relative to CD4+, CD8+ T cells held more expanded clones on average.

Here the sequenced sample was CD4+ or CD8+ T cells sorted from blood, taken in a trial of the OX40 agonist ivuxolimab. The TCR was taken from an adult with an advanced solid tumor such as melanoma, head and neck, liver or kidney cancer. The chain links TRBV15 to TRBJ1-1; weak D call: TRBD1 (6 bases). In DNA, the CDR3 is TGTGCCACCAGCAGACCAAGACAGGTTAATGAAGCTTTCTTT. Translation: CATSRPRQVNEAFF.